What follows are 15 T cell receptor beta chains derived from one specimen sequenced in a study of blood T cell repertoires in COVID-19. Here immunoSEQ multiplex PCR was the method, and the copy in TCRdb shows in-frame clones only, minus some. The sample carries about 250,000 clones, roughly 82% recorded once. Sequenced material: peripheral blood. The origin of the receptors is a woman at least 80 years old with active or convalescent COVID-19.

The chain combines TRBV3-1 (or the pseudogene TRBV3-2) with TRBJ2-5; 8 nucleotides align to TRBD2. Trimming at V came to 0 bases and at J to 2 bases, leaving 5 bases not matched to a gene. Germline-derived CDR1 and CDR2 are LGHDT and YNNKEL (reference sequence). The CDR3 extends over 16 amino acids. The CDR3 sequence is CASSQELTSAQETQYF. The CDR3 DNA reads as TGTGCCAGCAGCCAAGAGTTGACTAGCGCTCAAGAGACCCAGTACTTC.

V gene TRBV11-3 combines with J gene TRBJ1-5; the D is unclear. CDR3 length: 14 residues. The germline gives CDR1 SGHNT, CDR2 YENEEA. The V and J ends lost 0 bases and 7 bases respectively, with 10 bases between them. CDR3 in amino acids: CASSLDRQLQPQHF. As DNA, the CDR3 is TGTGCCAGCAGCTTAGATCGACAATTGCAGCCCCAGCATTTT.

The rearrangement joins TRBV4-1 to TRBJ1-3, with a possible D match to TRBD1 (5 bases). V lost 0 bases and J 0 bases, leaving 15 bases between the germline ends. There are 18 residues in the CDR3. Germline V gene data show CDR1 as MGHRA and CDR2 as YSYEKL. CDR3 sequence reads: CASSQDRVWGGSGNTIYF. The DNA for the CDR3 is TGCGCCAGCAGCCAAGATCGGGTTTGGGGGGGCTCTGGAAACACCATATATTTT.

This clone has a handful of counts. The CDR3 is CASSRGTSAGTDTQYF. Written as DNA, the CDR3 is TGTGCCAGCAGCCGAGGGACAAGCGCTGGGACAGATACGCAGTATTTT. This chain joins TRBV7-9 and TRBJ2-3, with D possibly matching TRBD1 (6 bases). The CDR3 contains 16 residues. Germline V gene data show CDR1 as SEHNR and CDR2 as FQNEAQ (reference sequence). Trimming shortened V by 5 bases and J by 3 bases, and 18 bases separated the two germline ends.

The V gene is TRBV29-1, the J gene TRBJ1-3, with D unresolved. Germline lookup yields CDR1 SQVTM and CDR2 ANQGSEA. The V end was cut by 7 bases, the J end by 0 bases, with 4 bases between. The CDR3 totals 11 residues. The chain's CDR3 is CSASSGNTIYF. CDR3 sequence (DNA): TGCAGCGCTAGCTCTGGAAACACCATATATTTT.

The genes are TRBV25-1 and TRBJ2-1, with 14 bases lining up with TRBD2. J gave up 4 bases and V 3 bases, and 8 bases lay outside the gene matches. The CDR3 covers 18 residues. Germline V CDR1 and CDR2: MGHDK, SYGVNS. This CDR3 is CASSDFGTSGSSYNEQFF. The CDR3, as DNA: TGTGCCAGCAGTGACTTCGGGACTAGCGGGAGTAGTTACAATGAGCAGTTCTTC.

The rearrangement uses TRBV18 and TRBJ2-7; 12 nucleotides match TRBD2. J gave up 6 bases and V 4 bases, and 10 bases lay outside the gene matches. This CDR3 spans 16 amino acids. Germline V gives CDR1 KGHSH, CDR2 LQKENI. Here the CDR3 reads CASSLQPSGRASEQYF. DNA of the CDR3: TGTGCCAGCTCACTACAGCCTAGCGGGAGGGCCTCCGAGCAGTACTTC. The complete variable domain, with remaining parts taken from reference TRBV18 and TRBJ2-7, reads NAGVMQNPRHLVRRRGQEARLRCSPMKGHSHVYWYRQLPEEGLKFMVYLQKENIIDESGMPKERFSAEFPKEGPSILRIQQVVRGDSAAYFCASSLQPSGRASEQYFGPGTRLTVT.

CDR3: CASSSGQGSGNQPQHF. The CDR3 coding sequence is TGTGCCAGCTCATCCGGACAGGGTTCGGGAAATCAGCCCCAGCATTTT. The chain joins TRBV18 to TRBJ1-5, with 8 nucleotides matching TRBD1. V lost 5 bases, J lost 4 bases, and 10 bases stayed unmatched. CDR1 and CDR2 (germline): KGHSH, LQKENI. The CDR3 totals 16 residues.

The chain carries TRBV5-1 and TRBJ2-7, with a weak D call TRBD2 (5 bases). CDR3 size: 14 residues. Germline CDR1 is SGHRS and CDR2 is YFSETQ. The ends were cut back, 0 bases at V and 2 bases at J, with 9 bases in the middle. For the CDR3, the DNA is TGCGCCAGCAGCTTGGAAGCGGCAACCTACGAGCAGTACTTC. Translating gives CASSLEAATYEQYF.

This chain joins TRBV28 and TRBJ2-2; the match to TRBD1 covers 8 bases. Germline V CDR1 and CDR2: MDHEN, SYDVKM. The length of the CDR3 is 15 residues. The V segment lost 1 base and the J segment 5 bases; nucleotides outside the gene matches: 3. The CDR3, as DNA: TGTGCCAGCAGTTTATTAAGGACAGGGACCGGGGAGCTGTTTTTT. It specifies CASSLLRTGTGELFF.

The chain uses TRBV11-2 and TRBJ2-1, with 7 bases fitting TRBD2. CDR1 is SGHAT and CDR2 is FQNNGV in the germline V gene. CDR3 length equals 16 residues. Trimming at V came to 5 bases and at J to 3 bases, leaving 10 bases not matched to a gene. The CDR3 protein is CASSPGGSGYYNEQFF. CDR3 coding DNA: TGTGCCAGCAGCCCCGGCGGTAGCGGGTACTACAATGAGCAGTTCTTC.

In its sample, this clone was seen a few times. The chain is built from TRBV11-2 and TRBJ2-2; D is unresolved. V lost 2 bases and J 6 bases, leaving 10 bases between the germline ends. The CDR3 is 14 residues long. The germline CDR1 and CDR2 sequences are SGHAT and FQNNGV. CDR3 DNA sequence: TGTGCCAGCAGCTTATCCCCGTCAGCCGGGGAGCTGTTTTTT. The encoded protein is CASSLSPSAGELFF.

CDR3 sequence: CATSLRVAGASDTQYF. In DNA, the CDR3 is TGTGCCACCAGCCTCAGGGTTGCAGGGGCCTCAGATACGCAGTATTTT. The chain joins TRBV15 to TRBJ2-3, with a tentative D call TRBD1 (6 bases). Trimming took 5 bases from V and 4 from J, leaving 19 bases between them. The length of the CDR3 is 16 residues. CDR1 and CDR2 from the germline V gene are LNHNV and YYDKDF (reference sequence).

This chain uses TRBV3-1 (or the pseudogene TRBV3-2) with TRBJ2-2; D is undetermined. This CDR3 spans 18 amino acids. Germline V lookup: CDR1 LGHDT, CDR2 YNNKEL (reference sequence). Trimming removed 4 bases at V and 6 bases at J, with 24 bases between. CDR3 in amino acids: CASSLIQTQNSMSGELFF. CDR3 bases: TGTGCCAGCAGCCTGATCCAGACTCAAAACTCTATGTCCGGGGAGCTGTTTTTT.

The chain has TRBV29-1 and TRBJ1-1, with no clear D. CDR1 and CDR2 from the germline V gene are SQVTM and ANQGSEA. This CDR3 is 12 amino acids long. V was cut by 7 bases and J by 0 bases, with 9 bases left in between. DNA for the CDR3: TGCAGCGGCGGGGAGGTGAACACTGAAGCTTTCTTT. This encodes CSGGEVNTEAFF.